This T cell receptor (beta chain) appears in the sequencing data of a study of blood T cells in healthy people across ages. A second PCR of about 7 to 11 cycles used a sample-barcoded 5' primer and a J-beta primer mix. Through a template-switch adaptor with 12 random nucleotides, each cDNA molecule received a tag. TCRdb recomputed calls from the 5' RACE reads with MiXCR, one row per CDR3 protein. The table has some 920,000 distinct CDR3 sequences, around 54% seen once. The extraction recovered at least 6 micrograms of total RNA per sample. Deletions cut 3 bases from V and 4 bases from J, with 9 bases between. The germline V gene has CDR1 KGHDR and CDR2 SFDVKD. The CDR3 length is 14 residues.

The sequenced sample was blood. The TCR sequence derives from a woman in her sixties in good health. This sequence joins TRBV24-1 and TRBJ2-4; no reliable D call. CDR3 bases: TGTGCCACCAGTGATCCGACCGAGAAAAACATTCAGTACTTC. It yields the protein CATSDPTEKNIQYF.